This T cell receptor beta chain was found in a study of blood T cell repertoires in COVID-19. The table came from immunoSEQ multiplex PCR; TCRdb's copy has only in-frame clones and leaves some out. The repertoire holds roughly 79,000 clones, roughly 84% seen once, with 3.5% to 4% in the top ten. The CDR3 contains 13 residues. The germline V and J ends were trimmed by 10 bases and 0 bases, with 12 bases remaining between them. Germline V gene lookup returns CDR1 MDHEN and CDR2 SYDVKM. Sequencing was done on a sample of peripheral blood. This sequence joins TRBV28 and TRBJ1-2, with D maybe TRBD1 (5 bases). This receptor was obtained from a man aged 50-60 years with acute or convalescent COVID-19. In DNA, the CDR3 is TGTGCCACCAGGTTGGACACTAACTATGGCTACACCTTC. It specifies CATRLDTNYGYTF.